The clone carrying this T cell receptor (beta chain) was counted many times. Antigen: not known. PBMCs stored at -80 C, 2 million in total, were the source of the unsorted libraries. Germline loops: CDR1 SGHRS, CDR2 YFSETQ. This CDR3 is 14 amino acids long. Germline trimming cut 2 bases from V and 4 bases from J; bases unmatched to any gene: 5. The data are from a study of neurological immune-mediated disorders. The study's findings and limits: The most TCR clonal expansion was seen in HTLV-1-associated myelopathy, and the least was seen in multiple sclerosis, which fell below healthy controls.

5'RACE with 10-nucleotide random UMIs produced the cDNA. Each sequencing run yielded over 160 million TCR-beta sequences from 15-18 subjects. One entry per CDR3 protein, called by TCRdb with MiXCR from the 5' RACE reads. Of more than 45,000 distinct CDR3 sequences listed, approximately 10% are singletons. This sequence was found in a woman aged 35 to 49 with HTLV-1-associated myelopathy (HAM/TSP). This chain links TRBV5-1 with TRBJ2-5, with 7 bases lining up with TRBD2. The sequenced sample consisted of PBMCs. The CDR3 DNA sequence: TGCGCCAGCAGCTTCGGAGGGGAGGGAGAGACCCAGTACTTC. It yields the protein CASSFGGEGETQYF.